This TCR beta chain was identified during a study of T cell changes during pregnancy in multiple sclerosis. The table came from immunoSEQ multiplex PCR; TCRdb's copy has only in-frame clones and leaves some out. This sample has fewer than 20,000 clones, with roughly nine tenths found just once. Germline V gene data show CDR1 as SGHTA and CDR2 as FQGNSA. Deletions cut 3 bases from V and 3 bases from J, with 6 bases between. The CDR3 covers 12 residues. This specimen consisted of CD8+ T cells from peripheral blood mononuclear cells, obtained in the second trimester of pregnancy. This chain connects TRBV7-2 to TRBJ2-7; the D is unclear. The receptor was isolated from a female donor in good health, enrolled as a control in a pregnancy study. The CDR3 protein is CASSFNNYEQYF. CDR3 nucleotide sequence: TGTGCCAGCAGCTTCAACAACTACGAGCAGTACTTC. Filled out from reference TRBV7-2 and TRBJ2-7, the complete variable domain reads GAGVSQSPSNKVTEKGKDVELRCDPISGHTALYWYRQSLGQGLEFLIYFQGNSAPDKSGLPSDRFSAERTGGSVSTLTIQRTQQEDSAVYLCASSFNNYEQYFGPGTRLTVT.